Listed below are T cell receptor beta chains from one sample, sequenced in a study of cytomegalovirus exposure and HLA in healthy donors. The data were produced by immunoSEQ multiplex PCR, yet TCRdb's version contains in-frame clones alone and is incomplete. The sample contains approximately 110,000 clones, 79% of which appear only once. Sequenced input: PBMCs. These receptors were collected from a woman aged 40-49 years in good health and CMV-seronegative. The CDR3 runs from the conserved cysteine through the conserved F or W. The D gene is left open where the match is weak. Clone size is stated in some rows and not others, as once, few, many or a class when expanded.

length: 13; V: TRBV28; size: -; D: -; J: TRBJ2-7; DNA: TGTGCCAGCAGTAGGAGACCCCCCTACGAGCAGTACTTC; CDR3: CASSRRPPYEQYF
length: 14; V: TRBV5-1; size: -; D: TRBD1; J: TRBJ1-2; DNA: TGCGCCAGCAGCTCGGAACACAGGGGAGGTGGCTACACCTTC; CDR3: CASSSEHRGGGYTF
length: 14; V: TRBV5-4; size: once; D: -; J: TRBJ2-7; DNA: TGTGCCAGCAGCTCCTTTAGCGGCCCCTACGAGCAGTACTTC; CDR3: CASSSFSGPYEQYF
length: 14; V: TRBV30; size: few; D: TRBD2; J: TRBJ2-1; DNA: TGTGCCTGGAGTCGGGGGGAGAGAGGGGATGAGCAGTTCTTC; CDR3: CAWSRGERGDEQFF
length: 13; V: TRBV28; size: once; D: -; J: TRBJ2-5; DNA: TGTGCCAGCAGCTACAGGAACCAAGAGACCCAGTACTTC; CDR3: CASSYRNQETQYF
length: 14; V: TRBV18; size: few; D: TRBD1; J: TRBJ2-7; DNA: TGTGCCAGCTCACCGGGACAGGGGATGTACGAGCAGTACTTC; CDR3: CASSPGQGMYEQYF
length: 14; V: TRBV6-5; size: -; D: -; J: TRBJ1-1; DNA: TGTGCCAGCAGTCCTTCGGTGGGGGGCACTGAAGCTTTCTTT; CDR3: CASSPSVGGTEAFF
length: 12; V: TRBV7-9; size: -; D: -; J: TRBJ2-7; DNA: TGTGCCAGCAGCCAGGACAGCTACGAGCAGTACTTC; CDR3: CASSQDSYEQYF
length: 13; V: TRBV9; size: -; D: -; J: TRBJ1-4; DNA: TGTGCCAGCAGCGTAGGCGAAAATGAAAAACTGTTTTTT; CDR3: CASSVGENEKLFF
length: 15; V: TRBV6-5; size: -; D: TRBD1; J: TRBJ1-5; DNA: TGTGCCAGCAGCGGGACAGGGCGACTCAATCAGCCCCAGCATTTT; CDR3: CASSGTGRLNQPQHF
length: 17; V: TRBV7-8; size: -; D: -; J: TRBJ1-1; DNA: TGTGCCAGCAGCTTACCCCTTACGCACCGCGGGGGAACTGAAGCTTTCTTT; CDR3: CASSLPLTHRGGTEAFF
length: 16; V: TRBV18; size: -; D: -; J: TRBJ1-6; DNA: TGTGCCAGCTCACCGAGGTCGTCGGGAGATAATTCACCCCTCCACTTT; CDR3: CASSPRSSGDNSPLHF
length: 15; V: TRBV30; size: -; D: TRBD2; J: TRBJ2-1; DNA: TGTGCCTGGAACGAATGGACTAGCGAGTACAATGAGCAGTTCTTC; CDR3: CAWNEWTSEYNEQFF
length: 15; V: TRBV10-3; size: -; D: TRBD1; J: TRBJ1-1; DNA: TGTGCCATCAGTGGGGGACAGGGGGCGAGAACGGGGGCTTTCTTT; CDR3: CAISGGQGARTGAFF
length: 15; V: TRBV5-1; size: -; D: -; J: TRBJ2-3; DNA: TGCGCCAGCAGCTTCAGTAGCGAACCCACGGATACGCAGTATTTT; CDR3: CASSFSSEPTDTQYF
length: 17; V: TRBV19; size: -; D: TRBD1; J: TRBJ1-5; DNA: TGTGCCACCCGAATGGGGACAGGGCTCTATAGCAATCAGCCCCAGCATTTT; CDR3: CATRMGTGLYSNQPQHF
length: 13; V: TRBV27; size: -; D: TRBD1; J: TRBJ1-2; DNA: TGTGCCAGCAGTTCCCTGACAGGGCATGGCTACACCTTC; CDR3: CASSSLTGHGYTF
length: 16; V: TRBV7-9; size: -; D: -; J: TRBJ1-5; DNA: TGTTCCAGCAGCCTTCAGACAGGAATGAGCAATCAGCCCCAGCATTTT; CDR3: CSSSLQTGMSNQPQHF
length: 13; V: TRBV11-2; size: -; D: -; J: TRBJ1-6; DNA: TGTGCCAGCAGCTTATACGGAGATTCACCCCTCCACTTT; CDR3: CASSLYGDSPLHF
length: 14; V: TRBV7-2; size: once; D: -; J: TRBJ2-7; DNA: TGTGCCAGCAGCTGGCAACAGGTTCTGTACGAGCAGTACTTC; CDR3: CASSWQQVLYEQYF
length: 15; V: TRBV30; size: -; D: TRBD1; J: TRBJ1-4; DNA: TGTGCCGGAACCGGGACAGGGGGCGTCGGGGAAAAACTGTTTTTT; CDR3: CAGTGTGGVGEKLFF
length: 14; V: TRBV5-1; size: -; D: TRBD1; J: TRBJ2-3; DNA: TGCGCCAGCAGGGGGGACAGCTGGGCAGATACGCAGTATTTT; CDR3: CASRGDSWADTQYF
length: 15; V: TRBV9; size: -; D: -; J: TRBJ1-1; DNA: TGTGCCAGCAGCTCGACCGGGACACCTAACACTGAAGCTTTCTTT; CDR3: CASSSTGTPNTEAFF
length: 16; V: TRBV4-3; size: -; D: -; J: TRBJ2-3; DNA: TGCGCCAGCGCTCGCCTATTGGGGGGTTCCACAGATACGCAGTATTTT; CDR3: CASARLLGGSTDTQYF
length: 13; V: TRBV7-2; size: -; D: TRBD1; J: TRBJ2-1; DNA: TGTGCCAGCAGCTGGCCCAGGGGGAATGAGCAGTTCTTC; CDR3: CASSWPRGNEQFF
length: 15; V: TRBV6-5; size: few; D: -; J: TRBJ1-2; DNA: TGTGCCAGCAGTTTAAGCGGGTTGAGGTTGGCTGGCTACACCTTC; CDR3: CASSLSGLRLAGYTF
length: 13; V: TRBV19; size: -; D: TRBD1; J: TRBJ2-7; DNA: TGTGCCAGTAGCGACAGGGCGGAATCCGAGCAGTACTTC; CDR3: CASSDRAESEQYF